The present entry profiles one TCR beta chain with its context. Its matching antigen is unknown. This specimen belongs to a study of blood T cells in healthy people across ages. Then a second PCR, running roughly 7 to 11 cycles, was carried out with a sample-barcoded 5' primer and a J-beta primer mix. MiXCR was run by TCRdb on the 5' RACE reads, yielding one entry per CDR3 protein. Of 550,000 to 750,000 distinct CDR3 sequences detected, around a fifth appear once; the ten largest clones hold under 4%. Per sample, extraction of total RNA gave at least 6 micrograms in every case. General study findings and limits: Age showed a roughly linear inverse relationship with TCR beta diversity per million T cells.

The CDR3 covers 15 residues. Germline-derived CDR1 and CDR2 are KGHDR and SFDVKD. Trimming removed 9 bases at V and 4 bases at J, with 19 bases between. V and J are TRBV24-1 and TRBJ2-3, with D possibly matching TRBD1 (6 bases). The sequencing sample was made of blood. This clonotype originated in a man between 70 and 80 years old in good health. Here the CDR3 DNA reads TGTGCCACCTTAACAGGGCCCGCGGTCGCAGATACGCAGTATTTT. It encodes CATLTGPAVADTQYF.